This T cell receptor beta chain was captured by sequencing in a study of OX40 agonist ivuxolimab in advanced cancers. Study as a whole: Every 2 weeks, patients got intravenous ivuxolimab at one of six dose levels (0.01-10 mg/kg).

General study findings and limits: Averaging showed that CD8+ T cells had more expanded clones than CD4+ did.

The assay was immunoSEQ multiplex PCR, and TCRdb's table has in-frame clones only and misses some. The sample has 48,000 or so clones, 81% seen once. Trimming pared 6 bases from V and 5 bases from J, leaving 14 bases between. The CDR3 covers 14 residues. Germline assignment: CDR1 MNHNS and CDR2 SASEGT. On this clone: The antigen is unknown.

The chain uses TRBV6-1 and TRBJ2-1; no definite D call. The sample here was CD4+ or CD8+ T cells sorted from blood, taken in a trial of the OX40 agonist ivuxolimab. This clonotype was sampled from an adult with an advanced solid tumor such as melanoma, head and neck, liver or kidney cancer. Here the CDR3 DNA reads TGTGCCAGCAGCCCTGCTGCCGGAAACAATGAGCAGTTCTTC. As protein: CASSPAAGNNEQFF.